This T cell receptor (beta chain) originates from a study of T cell responses to AZD1222 COVID-19 vaccine (dated by TCRdb to the early 2020s). In the study overall: AZD1222 recipients whose second dose came at about 4 weeks and those whose second dose came at about 12 weeks were combined into one group, since spike-specific TCR depth and breadth did not differ between the two schedules. Trial participants were enrolled by age into subgroups of 18-55, 56-69 and 70-plus years, and around 150, 28 and 57 TCR-sequenced participants, respectively, were included in these subgroups. A total of over 230 trial participants underwent TCR sequencing, of whom 207 had received two doses of AZD1222 and about 26 had received two doses of the MenACWY control vaccine.

The investigation overall reported the following: A significant rise in spike-specific TCR breadth and depth was observed after two AZD1222 doses relative to day 0 and relative to MenACWY recipients. Conclusions about previously exposed vaccinees were limited because only a handful of AZD1222 recipients were SARS-CoV-2 seropositive at baseline. Epitopes outside the regions mutated in the B.1.351 and B.1.1.7 variants were reportedly recognized by nearly half of the unique spike-specific TCRs. Because no samples from the day 14 peak response were available, repertoires could be characterized only after the peak T cell response. Vaccine-associated CD4 TCRs spanned the whole spike protein, with dominant responses in regions 160-218 and 743-854. The 56-69-year group was small, and its depth increase did not reach significance, likely because of low power. Participants were mostly white British and included more females than males, and it was suggested by the authors that clonal diversity may have been underestimated.

Explained via the paper, the time point label denotes: baseline before first vaccination. Samples from vaccinated people were obtained from the UK trials COV001 and COV002, which included a single-blind randomized controlled phase 2/3 trial of AZD1222 (ChAdOx1 nCoV-19) in healthy adults. For TCRbeta chain sequencing, PBMC samples were collected from trial participants at day 0 and at day 28 after the second dose. As concerns this clone: There is no known antigen for this receptor. Qualities for individual bases were not recorded, and no much larger clone is one base off.

The CDR3 regions of human TCRbeta chains were subjected to immunosequencing. The study's own analysis went as follows. TCRs in the repertoires were matched against a reference library of SARS-CoV-2-specific TCRs that had been generated with the MIRA antigen-specificity platform. Breadth was defined as the fraction of unique TCRs that were SARS-CoV-2-associated, and depth was defined as the fraction of total T cells that were SARS-CoV-2-associated. Using the MIRA data, every spike-specific TCR was mapped to the spike region that the TCR reacted to and assigned to either a CD4 or a CD8 class. Log10-transformed breadth and depth values were compared by one-way ANOVA with Sidak's multiple comparisons tests. TCRdb holds this immuneACCESS table with in-frame rearrangements only. Some clones are missing; in checked studies, unresolved V genes explain under half, and the rest has no known cause. V and J calls plus clone size are reproduced from that table; the DNA served to infer D and trimming. The sample records roughly 150,000 clones, nearly 95% of which are singletons. Clones ranked in the top ten supply 5.1% of the sample.

The germline ends are 5 bases apart after V is trimmed by 1 base and J by 1 base. The CDR3 measures 14 amino acids from cysteine to phenylalanine. This entry keeps only the CDR3 DNA: 42 bases, framed from base 1. CDR1 LGHDT and CDR2 YNNKEL are derived from the germline V gene (reference sequence). This sequence was found in an adult in good health. The sequenced sample was peripheral blood, obtained on day 0 of AZD1222 vaccination. The V and J segments used are TRBV3-1 (or the pseudogene TRBV3-2) and TRBJ1-5; confidence is insufficient to name the D gene. The CDR3 here reads CASSQARSNQPQHF. The sequence in DNA is TGTGCCAGCAGCCAAGCACGGAGCAATCAGCCCCAGCATTTT.